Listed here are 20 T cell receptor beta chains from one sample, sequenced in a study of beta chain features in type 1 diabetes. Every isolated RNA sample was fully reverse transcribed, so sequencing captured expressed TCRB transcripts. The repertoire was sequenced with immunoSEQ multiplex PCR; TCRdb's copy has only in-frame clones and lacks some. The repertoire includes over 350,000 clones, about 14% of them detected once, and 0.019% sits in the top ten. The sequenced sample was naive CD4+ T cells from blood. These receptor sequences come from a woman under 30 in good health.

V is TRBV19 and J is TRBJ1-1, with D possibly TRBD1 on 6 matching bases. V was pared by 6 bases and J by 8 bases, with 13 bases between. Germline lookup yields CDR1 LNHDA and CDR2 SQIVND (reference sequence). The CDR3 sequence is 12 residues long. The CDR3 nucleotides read TGTGCCAGTAGAAGTCCCGGGACAGAAGCTTTCTTT. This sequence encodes CASRSPGTEAFF.

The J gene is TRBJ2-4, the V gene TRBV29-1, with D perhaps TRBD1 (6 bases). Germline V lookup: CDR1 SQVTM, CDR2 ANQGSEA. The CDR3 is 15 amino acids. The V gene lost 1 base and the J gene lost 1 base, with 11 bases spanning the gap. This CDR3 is CSVEAEGQAKNIQYF. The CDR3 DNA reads TGCAGCGTTGAAGCAGAAGGACAGGCCAAAAACATTCAGTACTTC.

CDR3 in amino acids: CASSLRDRAHTGELFF. The CDR3 DNA reads as TGCGCCAGCAGCCTCCGGGACAGGGCGCACACCGGGGAGCTGTTTTTT. J is TRBJ2-2 and V is TRBV5-1; 9 nucleotides agree with TRBD1. The CDR3 covers 16 residues. Germline CDR1 and CDR2: SGHRS and YFSETQ. J was trimmed by 3 bases and V by 4 bases; bases with no gene match: 7.

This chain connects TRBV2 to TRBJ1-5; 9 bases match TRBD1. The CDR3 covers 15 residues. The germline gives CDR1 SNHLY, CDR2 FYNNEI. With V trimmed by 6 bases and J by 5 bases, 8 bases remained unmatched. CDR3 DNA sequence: TGTGCCAGCAGGGGACAGGGAATTTCTCATCAGCCCCAGCATTTT. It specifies CASRGQGISHQPQHF.

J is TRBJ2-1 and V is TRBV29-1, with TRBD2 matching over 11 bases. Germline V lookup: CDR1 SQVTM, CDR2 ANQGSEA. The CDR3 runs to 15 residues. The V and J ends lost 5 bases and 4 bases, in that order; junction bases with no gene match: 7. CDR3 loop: CSVSRTSGPYNEQFF. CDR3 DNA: TGCAGCGTTTCCCGGACTAGCGGGCCGTACAATGAGCAGTTCTTC.

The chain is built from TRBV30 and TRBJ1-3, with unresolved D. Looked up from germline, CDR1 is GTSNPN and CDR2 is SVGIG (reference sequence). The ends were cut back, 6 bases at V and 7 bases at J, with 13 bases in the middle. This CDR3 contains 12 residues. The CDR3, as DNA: TGTGCCTGCCACTCGGGAGGGAACACCATATATTTT. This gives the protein CACHSGGNTIYF.

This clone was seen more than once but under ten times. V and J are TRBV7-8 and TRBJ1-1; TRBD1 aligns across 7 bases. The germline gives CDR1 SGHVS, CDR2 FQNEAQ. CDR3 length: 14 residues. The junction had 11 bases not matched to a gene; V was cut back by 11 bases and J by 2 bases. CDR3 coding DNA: TGTGCCGCGGCCCTGGGACAGCTAAACACTGAAGCTTTCTTT. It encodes CAAALGQLNTEAFF.

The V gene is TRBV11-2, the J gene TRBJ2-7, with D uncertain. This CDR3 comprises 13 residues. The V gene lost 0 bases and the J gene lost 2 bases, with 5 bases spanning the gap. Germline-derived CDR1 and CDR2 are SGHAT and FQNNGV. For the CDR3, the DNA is TGTGCCAGCAGCTTAGATCCAGCCTACGAGCAGTACTTC. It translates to CASSLDPAYEQYF.

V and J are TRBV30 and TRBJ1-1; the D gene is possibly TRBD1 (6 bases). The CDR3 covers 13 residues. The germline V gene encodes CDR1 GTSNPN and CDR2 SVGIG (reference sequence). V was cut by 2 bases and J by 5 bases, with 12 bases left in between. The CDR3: CAWSLTGWTEAFF. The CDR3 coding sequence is TGTGCCTGGAGTCTCACAGGGTGGACTGAAGCTTTCTTT.

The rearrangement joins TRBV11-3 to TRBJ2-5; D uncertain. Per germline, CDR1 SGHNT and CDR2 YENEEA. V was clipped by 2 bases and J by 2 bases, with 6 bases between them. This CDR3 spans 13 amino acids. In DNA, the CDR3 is TGTGCCAGCAGCTTACCCCCTCAAGAGACCCAGTACTTC. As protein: CASSLPPQETQYF.

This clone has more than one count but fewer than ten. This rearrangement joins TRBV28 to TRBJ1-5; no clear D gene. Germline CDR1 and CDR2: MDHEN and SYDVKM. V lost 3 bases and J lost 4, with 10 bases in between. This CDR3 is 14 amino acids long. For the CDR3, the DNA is TGTGCCAGCAGTTTTGGGTCAGGAAATCAGCCCCAGCATTTT. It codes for CASSFGSGNQPQHF.

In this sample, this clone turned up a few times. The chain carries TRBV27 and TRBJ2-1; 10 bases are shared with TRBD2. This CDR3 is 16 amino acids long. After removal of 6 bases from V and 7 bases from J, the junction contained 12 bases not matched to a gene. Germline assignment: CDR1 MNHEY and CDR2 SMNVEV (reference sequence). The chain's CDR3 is CASSHTGTSERNEQFF. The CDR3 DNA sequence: TGTGCCAGCAGCCACACCGGGACTAGCGAGAGAAATGAGCAGTTCTTC.

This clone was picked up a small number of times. The CDR3 DNA is TGCGCCAGCAGCTTATTAACAGGGATCTCTGGCTACACCTTC. Its translation: CASSLLTGISGYTF. The gene calls are TRBV5-1 and TRBJ1-2; possibly TRBD1 for D (6 bases). V gave up 2 bases and J gave up 7 bases, with 15 bases separating them. The CDR3 has 14 amino acids. Germline values: CDR1 SGHRS, CDR2 YFSETQ.

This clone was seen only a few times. The CDR3 DNA is TGTGCCAGCAGTTACTCGGGACAGGGGGTCTACGAGCAGTACTTC. It codes for CASSYSGQGVYEQYF. J is TRBJ2-7 and V is TRBV6-6, with 11 bases that match TRBD1. The CDR3 spans 15 residues. Germline-derived CDR1 and CDR2 are MNHNY and SVGAGI (reference sequence). V lost 0 bases and J lost 3; bases outside the gene matches: 1.

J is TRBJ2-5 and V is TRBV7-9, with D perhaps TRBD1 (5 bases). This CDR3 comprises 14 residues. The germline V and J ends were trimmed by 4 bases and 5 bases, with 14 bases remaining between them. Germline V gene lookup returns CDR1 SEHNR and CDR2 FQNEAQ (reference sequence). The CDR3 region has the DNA TGTGCCAGCAGCTCCCGGACAAGAAGGGAGACCCAGTACTTC. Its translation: CASSSRTRRETQYF.

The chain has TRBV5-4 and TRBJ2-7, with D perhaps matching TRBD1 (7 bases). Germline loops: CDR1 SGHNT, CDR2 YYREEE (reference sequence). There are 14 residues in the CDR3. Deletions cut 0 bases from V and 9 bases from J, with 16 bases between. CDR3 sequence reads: CASSLVQGGTGQYF. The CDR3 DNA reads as TGTGCCAGCAGCTTGGTTCAGGGGGGCACCGGGCAGTACTTC. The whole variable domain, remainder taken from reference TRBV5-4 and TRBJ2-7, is ETGVTQSPTHLIKTRGQQVTLRCSSQSGHNTVSWYQQALGQGPQFIFQYYREEENGRGNFPPRFSGLQFPNYSSELNVNALELDDSALYLCASSLVQGGTGQYFGPGTRLTVT.

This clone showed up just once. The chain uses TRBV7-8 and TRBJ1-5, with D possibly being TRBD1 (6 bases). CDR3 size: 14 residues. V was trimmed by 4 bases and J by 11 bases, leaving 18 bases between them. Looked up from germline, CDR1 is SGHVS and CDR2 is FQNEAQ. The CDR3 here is CASSSYMDSSTQHF. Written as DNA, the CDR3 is TGTGCCAGCAGCTCATACATGGACAGCAGCACCCAGCATTTT.

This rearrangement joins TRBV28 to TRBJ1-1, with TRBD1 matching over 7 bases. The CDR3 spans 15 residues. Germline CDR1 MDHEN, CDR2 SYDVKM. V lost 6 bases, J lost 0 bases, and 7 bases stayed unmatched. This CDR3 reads CASRDGTEVNTEAFF. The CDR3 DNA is TGTGCCAGCAGGGATGGGACAGAGGTGAACACTGAAGCTTTCTTT.

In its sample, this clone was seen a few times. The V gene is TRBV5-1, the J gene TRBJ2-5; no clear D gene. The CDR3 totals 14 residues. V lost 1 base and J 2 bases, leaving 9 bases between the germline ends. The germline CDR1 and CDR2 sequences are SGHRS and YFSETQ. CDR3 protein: CASSLRTDQETQYF. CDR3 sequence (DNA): TGCGCCAGCAGCTTGCGCACAGATCAAGAGACCCAGTACTTC.

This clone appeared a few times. In DNA, the CDR3 is TGTGCCTGGAGTGTAATCTCACGGGAGACCCAGTACTTC. Translation gives CAWSVISRETQYF. The gene calls are TRBV30 and TRBJ2-5; D unresolved. CDR1 and CDR2 (germline): GTSNPN, SVGIG (reference sequence). Trimming removed 0 bases at V and 5 bases at J, with 10 bases between. The CDR3 spans 13 residues.